The present TCR beta chain was sequenced within a study of shared clonotypes between healthy human individuals. The overall study: Ranging from 18 to 49 in age, donors were two women and three men. There were three CD4 naive, three CD4 memory, two CD8 naive and one CD8 memory plates per donor. Study-wide results and limits: Several donors shared approximately 5% of their naive CD4 clonotypes.

The germline CDR1 and CDR2 sequences are SGHRS and YFSETQ. CDR3 length: 16 residues. V gave up 1 base and J gave up 3 bases; unmatched junction bases: 5. TCRdb keeps only in-frame clones here, not all; method: immunoSEQ multiplex PCR. The repertoire includes around 1.5 million clones, around 98% of them detected once, and approximately 0.45% sits in the top ten. Concerning this clone: Its antigen is as yet unknown.

This sequence originates from a man aged 25-45 years in good health. Sequenced sample: naive CD4+ T cells sorted from blood. The subset denotes: CD45RA+ positively selected. J is TRBJ2-7 and V is TRBV5-1, with 12 positions matching TRBD2. For the CDR3, the DNA is TGCGCCAGCAGCTTGACCGGGACTAGCGGGCACTACGAGCAGTACTTC. Translated: CASSLTGTSGHYEQYF.